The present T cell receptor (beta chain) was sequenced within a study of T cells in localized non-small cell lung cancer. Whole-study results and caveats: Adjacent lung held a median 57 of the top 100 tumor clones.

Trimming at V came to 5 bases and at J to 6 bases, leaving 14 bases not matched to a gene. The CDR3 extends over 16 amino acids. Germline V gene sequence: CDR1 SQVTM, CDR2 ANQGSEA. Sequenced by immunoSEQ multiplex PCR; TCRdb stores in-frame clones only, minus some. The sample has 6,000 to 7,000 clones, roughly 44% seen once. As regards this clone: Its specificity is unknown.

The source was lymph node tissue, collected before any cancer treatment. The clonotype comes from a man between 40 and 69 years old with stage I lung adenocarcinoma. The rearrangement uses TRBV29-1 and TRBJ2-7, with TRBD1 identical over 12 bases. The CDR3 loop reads CSVKLYSGTGGLEQYF. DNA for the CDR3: TGCAGCGTTAAACTATACTCCGGGACAGGGGGCCTCGAGCAGTACTTC.